The 20 T cell receptor beta chains in this list originate from one sample, sequenced in a study of blood T cells in healthy people across ages. Using a J-beta primer mix together with a sample-barcoded 5' primer, a second PCR was run for about 6 to 11 cycles. In TCRdb, the 5' RACE reads were re-called with MiXCR into one record per CDR3 protein. The profile shows more than 750,000 distinct CDR3 sequences, about 27% of them singletons. The sample was also reused in another study, on T cells of mothers and their children.

The sample was blood. These TCRs come from a woman between 40 and 50 years old in good health.

The chain uses TRBV6-5 and TRBJ2-7; 11 nucleotides agree with TRBD2. This CDR3 comprises 16 residues. The junction had 10 bases not matched to a gene; V was cut back by 6 bases and J by 3 bases. CDR1 and CDR2 (germline): MNHEY, SVGAGI. This CDR3 reads CASSQGTSGRFYEQYF. CDR3 nucleotides: TGTGCCAGCAGCCAAGGGACTAGCGGACGATTCTACGAGCAGTACTTC.

The CDR3 reads CASSIWPTISNEQFF. CDR3 coding DNA: TGTGCCAGTAGCATCTGGCCGACGATTTCCAATGAGCAGTTCTTC. The genes are TRBV19 and TRBJ2-1; no clear D. V was trimmed by 6 bases and J by 6 bases, leaving 18 bases between them. Per the germline V gene, CDR1 is LNHDA and CDR2 is SQIVND (reference sequence). CDR3 length: 15 amino acids.

Only a few counts were recorded for this clonotype. The gene calls are TRBV13 and TRBJ2-7; 10 bases map to TRBD2. CDR1 PRHDT and CDR2 FYEKMQ come from the germline V gene (reference sequence). The CDR3 is 16 amino acids. After removal of 5 bases from V and 3 bases from J, the junction contained 10 bases not matched to a gene. CDR3 residues: CASSASGTSVDYEQYF. The CDR3 bases are TGTGCCAGCAGCGCCTCCGGGACTAGCGTTGACTACGAGCAGTACTTC.

This clonotype was counted only a few times. The chain recombines TRBV27 with TRBJ2-7; the D gene is possibly TRBD2 (6 bases). Germline CDR1 and CDR2: MNHEY and SMNVEV (reference sequence). This CDR3 contains 15 residues. Trimming removed 8 bases at V and 0 bases at J, with 17 bases between. The CDR3 region has the DNA TGTGCCAGCCAGGTAGGGGACTCCAGCTCCTACGAGCAGTACTTC. The encoded protein is CASQVGDSSSYEQYF.

In this sample, this clonotype turned up a few times. The CDR3 sequence: CASSVVGTSGGVGYNEQFF. CDR3 nucleotide sequence: TGTGCCAGCAGCGTAGTAGGGACTAGCGGGGGGGTTGGCTACAATGAGCAGTTCTTC. The chain couples TRBV9 to TRBJ2-1, with 16 bases aligning to TRBD2. The CDR3 runs to 19 residues. V gave up 0 bases and J gave up 3 bases; unmatched junction bases: 6. Germline assignment: CDR1 SGDLS and CDR2 YYNGEE.

This clonotype was seen at least ten times. J is TRBJ2-5 and V is TRBV12-3 or TRBV12-4; 8 bases match TRBD2. The CDR3 spans 14 residues. V shed 0 bases and J 11 bases; nucleotides not matched to a gene: 8. The CDR3 DNA reads as TGTGCCAGCAGTTTAGCGGCTAGCGGGCGGTTGCAGTACTTC. Translated, it gives CASSLAASGRLQYF.

This chain links TRBV12-3 or TRBV12-4 with TRBJ1-1; D call uncertain. There are 13 residues in the CDR3. V lost 3 bases, J lost 8 bases, and 13 bases lay in between. DNA for the CDR3: TGTGCCAGCAGTTTTTCCCAGGACGTAGAAGCTTTCTTT. It encodes CASSFSQDVEAFF.

This clonotype appeared a few times. This chain joins TRBV2 and TRBJ2-6; TRBD2 agrees at 10 bases. With V trimmed by 5 bases and J by 2 bases, 6 bases remained unmatched. Per the germline V gene, CDR1 is SNHLY and CDR2 is FYNNEI. CDR3 size: 17 residues. CDR3 residues: CASSPSGGVPGANVLTF. CDR3 DNA: TGTGCCAGCAGTCCTAGCGGGGGTGTCCCTGGGGCCAACGTCCTGACTTTC.

V gene TRBV24-1 combines with J gene TRBJ2-1; D gene unclear. The germline CDR1 and CDR2 sequences are KGHDR and SFDVKD. The V and J ends lost 5 bases and 2 bases respectively, with 3 bases between them. CDR3 length equals 12 residues. CDR3 nucleotides: TGTGCCACCAGTGCACCCTACAATGAGCAGTTCTTC. It specifies CATSAPYNEQFF.

The CDR3 DNA sequence: TGTGCCAGCAGTACCCGAAGCGATCAGCCCCAGCATTTT. This gives the protein CASSTRSDQPQHF. This rearrangement joins TRBV6-1 to TRBJ1-5; D call uncertain. In germline, CDR1 is MNHNS, CDR2 SASEGT. There are 13 residues in the CDR3. Trimming cost V 5 bases and J 5 bases, with 10 bases left between them.

The J gene is TRBJ1-1, the V gene TRBV7-2; a possible D gene is TRBD1 (6 bases). The CDR3 totals 16 residues. Germline CDR1 is SGHTA and CDR2 is FQGNSA. Trimming took off 0 bases at V and 4 bases at J, with 15 bases between the two ends. The CDR3 is CASSLASVGGVTEAFF. DNA for the CDR3: TGTGCCAGCAGCTTAGCATCGGTGGGGGGCGTCACTGAAGCTTTCTTT.

This clonotype was recorded many times. V and J are TRBV4-1 and TRBJ2-5; 8 bases match TRBD2. The CDR3 spans 15 residues. Germline values: CDR1 MGHRA, CDR2 YSYEKL. V shed 2 bases and J 2 bases; nucleotides not matched to a gene: 4. CDR3 region: CASSQSRGGQETQYF. The CDR3 nucleotides read TGCGCCAGCAGCCAATCCCGCGGGGGGCAAGAGACCCAGTACTTC.

The chain has TRBV6-1 and TRBJ1-1; TRBD1 matches at 7 bases. Germline CDR1 is MNHNS and CDR2 is SASEGT. V lost 2 bases to trimming and J lost 3 bases; unmatched junction nucleotides: 9. This CDR3 has 16 amino acids. The CDR3: CASSEMLGRGDTEAFF. The CDR3 DNA sequence: TGTGCCAGCAGTGAAATGCTTGGCAGGGGGGACACTGAAGCTTTCTTT.

The chain couples TRBV28 to TRBJ1-2; no clear D. Trimming removed 6 bases from V and 4 bases from J, with 15 bases in between. CDR1 and CDR2 (germline): MDHEN, SYDVKM. The CDR3 spans 14 residues. DNA for the CDR3: TGTGCCAGCAGCCCCCGGCCTGTTGGCTATGGCTACACCTTC. Its translation is CASSPRPVGYGYTF.

This clonotype was seen a handful of times. This chain uses TRBV18 with TRBJ1-1, with TRBD1 matching 7 bases. The CDR3 has 14 residues. The germline CDR1 and CDR2 sequences are KGHSH and LQKENI. With V trimmed by 3 bases and J by 9 bases, 10 bases remained unmatched. The chain's CDR3 is CASSPETGLGKAFF. The CDR3 DNA reads as TGTGCCAGCTCACCCGAGACAGGGCTTGGAAAAGCTTTCTTT.

This clonotype was observed a handful of times. The chain combines TRBV7-9 with TRBJ2-1, with 8 bases fitting TRBD1. This CDR3 region has 15 residues. V shed 5 bases, J shed 7 bases, and the junction held 10 bases outside the gene matches. Germline V gene sequence: CDR1 SEHNR, CDR2 FQNEAQ (reference sequence). Here the CDR3 DNA reads TGTGCCAGCAGCCCGGGTGCCAGGGGGCTTAATGAGCAGTTCTTC. It encodes CASSPGARGLNEQFF. Together with reference TRBV7-9 and TRBJ2-1, the CDR3 gives the full variable domain: DTGVSQNPRHKITKRGQNVTFRCDPISEHNRLYWYRQTLGQGPEFLTYFQNEAQLEKSRLLSDRFSAERPKGSFSTLEIQRTEQGDSAMYLCASSPGARGLNEQFFGPGTRLTVL.

The sample holds a few counts of this clonotype. The rearrangement uses TRBV28 and TRBJ2-7, with D perhaps being TRBD1 or TRBD2 (5 bases each). V gave up 6 bases and J gave up 3 bases, with 18 bases separating them. CDR3 length equals 15 residues. From germline, CDR1 is MDHEN and CDR2 SYDVKM. The CDR3 nucleotides read TGTGCCAGCAGCCCTGCCGGGACGAGGGGCTACGAGCAGTACTTC. Protein product: CASSPAGTRGYEQYF. Complete variable domain (other parts from reference TRBV28 and TRBJ2-7): DVKVTQSSRYLVKRTGEKVFLECVQDMDHENMFWYRQDPGLGLRLIYFSYDVKMKEKGDIPEGYSVSREKKERFSLILESASTNQTSMYLCASSPAGTRGYEQYFGPGTRLTVT.

J is TRBJ2-5 and V is TRBV2; 10 positions match TRBD2. Germline V gene sequence: CDR1 SNHLY, CDR2 FYNNEI. The CDR3 contains 14 residues. V dropped 9 bases and J dropped 7; count of bases not matched to a gene: 11. CDR3 sequence reads: CASTLAGVPGTQYF. Here the CDR3 DNA reads TGTGCCAGTACGCTAGCGGGGGTTCCTGGGACCCAGTACTTC.

V is TRBV20-1 and J is TRBJ2-1; TRBD2 might be the D (7 bases). V dropped 3 bases and J dropped 10 bases, with 19 bases sitting between them. From germline, CDR1 is DFQATT and CDR2 SNEGSKA (reference sequence). This CDR3 comprises 14 residues. The CDR3, as DNA: TGCAGTGCTAGTATAGGGGGGGCTACCTACGAGCAGTTCTTC. As protein: CSASIGGATYEQFF.

This clonotype was observed a few times. This chain joins TRBV7-3 and TRBJ2-3, with 10 positions matching TRBD2. The CDR3 sequence is 14 residues long. Unmatched junction bases numbered 1, after V lost 3 bases and J lost 4 bases. CDR1 is SGHTA and CDR2 is FQGTGA in the germline V gene. CDR3 DNA sequence: TGTGCCAGCAGCTTCGGACTAGCGGCAGATACGCAGTATTTT. This codes for CASSFGLAADTQYF. Looking up the rest from reference TRBV7-3 and TRBJ2-3 gives the full variable domain: GAGVSQTPSNKVTEKGKYVELRCDPISGHTALYWYRQSLGQGPEFLIYFQGTGAADDSGLPNDRFFAVRPEGSVSTLKIQRTERGDSAVYLCASSFGLAADTQYFGPGTRLTVL.